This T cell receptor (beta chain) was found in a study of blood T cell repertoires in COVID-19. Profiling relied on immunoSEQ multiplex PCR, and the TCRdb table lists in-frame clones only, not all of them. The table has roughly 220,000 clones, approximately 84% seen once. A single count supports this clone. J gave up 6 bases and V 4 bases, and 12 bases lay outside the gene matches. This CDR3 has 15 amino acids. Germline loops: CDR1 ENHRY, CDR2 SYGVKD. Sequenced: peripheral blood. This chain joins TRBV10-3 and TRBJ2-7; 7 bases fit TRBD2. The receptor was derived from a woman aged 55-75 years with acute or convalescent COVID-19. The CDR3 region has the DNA TGTGCCATCAGTGCCAGCGGGGCTTTTCAAAGCGAGCAGTACTTC. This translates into CAISASGAFQSEQYF.